This T cell receptor (beta chain) derives from a study of blood T cell repertoires in COVID-19. Study in general: PBMCs, B-cell-depleted T cells, or T cells provided the cDNA or gDNA that made up the material.

Assay: immunoSEQ multiplex PCR; the TCRdb copy retains only in-frame clones and omits some. Counted here are over 250,000 clones, approximately 90% occurring once; the ten biggest clones make up 0.9% to 1%. This CDR3 has 13 residues. The V end lost 2 bases, the J end lost 2 bases, and 7 bases lay between the germline ends. The germline CDR1 and CDR2 sequences are KGHSH and LQKENI. The TCR sequence derives from a middle-aged woman who had recovered from COVID-19. This sequence joins TRBV18 and TRBJ2-7, with D unclear. Input material: peripheral blood. CDR3 nucleotides: TGTGCCAGCTCACCAGGGCAAACCTACGAGCAGTACTTC. Its protein product is CASSPGQTYEQYF.